Below are 32 T cell receptor beta chains sequenced from a single sample in a study of T cell responses to AZD1222 COVID-19 vaccine. Sequencing was performed with immunoSEQ multiplex PCR; in TCRdb, only in-frame clones are kept and a portion is missing. The sample has 160,000 or so clones, just over 90% seen once. This material consisted of peripheral blood, taken on day 0 of AZD1222 vaccination. The source of these receptors is an adult in good health.

The chain links TRBV6-5 to TRBJ1-1; no clear D. CDR3 size: 13 residues. V lost 6 bases and J 3 bases, leaving 11 bases between the germline ends. Germline V gives CDR1 MNHEY, CDR2 SVGAGI. The CDR3 here is CASSSRGHTEAFF. The CDR3 bases are TGTGCCAGCAGCTCCAGAGGGCACACTGAAGCTTTCTTT.

The chain is built from TRBV5-6 and TRBJ1-2; 10 bases fit TRBD1. Germline CDR1 SGHDT, CDR2 YYEEEE. The CDR3 runs to 15 residues. With 5 bases clipped from V and 4 bases from J, the junction kept 8 bases outside the gene matches. The CDR3: CASSRRDRGVYGYTF. The CDR3 region has the DNA TGTGCCAGCAGTAGAAGGGACAGGGGAGTCTATGGCTACACCTTC. The entire variable domain, with the rest obtained from reference TRBV5-6 and TRBJ1-2, is as follows: DAGVTQSPTHLIKTRGQQVTLRCSPKSGHDTVSWYQQALGQGPQFIFQYYEEEERQRGNFPDRFSGHQFPNYSSELNVNALLLGDSALYLCASSRRDRGVYGYTFGSGTRLTVV.

The chain employs TRBV27 and TRBJ2-1, with D possibly matching TRBD2 (6 bases). V was pared by 0 bases and J by 1 base, with 22 bases between. The CDR3 runs 20 residues. Germline V lookup: CDR1 MNHEY, CDR2 SMNVEV (reference sequence). The CDR3 nucleotides are TGTGCCAGCAGTTTATCTGCGGACACCCTAGCGACCCCTTCCTACAATGAGCAGTTCTTC. The encoded protein is CASSLSADTLATPSYNEQFF.

The sample holds one count of this clone. The chain is built from TRBV5-1 and TRBJ2-7; 11 bases map to TRBD2. From germline, CDR1 is SGHRS and CDR2 YFSETQ. J lost 3 bases, V lost 4 bases, and 3 bases had no gene match. CDR3 length: 14 residues. CDR3 protein: CASSRTSGSYEQYF. DNA for the CDR3: TGCGCCAGCAGCCGAACTAGCGGGAGCTACGAGCAGTACTTC.

The rearrangement uses TRBV3-1 (or the pseudogene TRBV3-2) and TRBJ2-3; no reliable D call. In germline, CDR1 is LGHDT, CDR2 YNNKEL (reference sequence). The CDR3 spans 13 residues. With 4 bases removed from V and 6 bases from J, the gap between germline ends came to 11 bases. The CDR3: CASSLNPGDTQYF. CDR3 in DNA: TGTGCCAGCAGCCTAAACCCGGGCGATACGCAGTATTTT.

V usage is TRBV3-1 (or the pseudogene TRBV3-2) and J usage is TRBJ2-7; a weak D match, TRBD1 (6 bases). There are 13 residues in the CDR3. The germline V gene encodes CDR1 LGHDT and CDR2 YNNKEL (reference sequence). V lost 2 bases, J lost 3 bases, and 8 bases lay in between. This chain's CDR3 is CASSQRDIYEQYF. Here the CDR3 DNA reads TGTGCCAGCAGCCAACGGGACATCTACGAGCAGTACTTC.

This chain uses TRBV24-1 with TRBJ2-2; tentatively, D is TRBD1 (6 bases). Trimming left V 9 bases short and J 1 base short, with 20 bases between. CDR1 is KGHDR, CDR2 SFDVKD, per germline. The CDR3 extends over 17 amino acids. Written as DNA, the CDR3 is TGTGCCACCCCTTCGGGGCAGGGGCATTTGAACACCGGGGAGCTGTTTTTT. Protein: CATPSGQGHLNTGELFF.

The chain carries TRBV7-2 and TRBJ2-7, with 8 nucleotides matching TRBD2. The germline V gene encodes CDR1 SGHTA and CDR2 FQGNSA. This CDR3 has 13 residues. V shed 10 bases and J 0 bases; nucleotides not matched to a gene: 5. Written as DNA, the CDR3 is TGTGCCACGGGGGGGGCCTACTCCTACGAGCAGTACTTC. It yields the protein CATGGAYSYEQYF.

This CDR3 is CASRDSGPSNEKLFF. The DNA for the CDR3 is TGTGCCAGCAGGGACTCGGGACCGAGTAATGAAAAACTGTTTTTT. The chain combines TRBV27 with TRBJ1-4; D might be TRBD1 (5 bases). The CDR3 is made up of 15 amino acids. CDR1 and CDR2 (germline): MNHEY, SMNVEV (reference sequence). V lost 6 bases to trimming and J lost 4 bases, with 15 bases between them.

The rearrangement uses TRBV12-5 and TRBJ2-3; D uncertain. This CDR3 comprises 15 residues. The V gene's germline CDR1 is LGHNT and CDR2 FRNRAP. V lost 2 bases to trimming and J lost 2 bases, with 11 bases between them. CDR3 DNA: TGTGCTAGTGGTTTGTCCCGGACGGACACAGATACGCAGTATTTT. Translating it yields CASGLSRTDTDTQYF.

The chain recombines TRBV3-1 (or the pseudogene TRBV3-2) with TRBJ1-6, with TRBD1 matching 9 bases. After removal of 5 bases from V and 6 bases from J, the junction contained 8 bases not matched to a gene. The CDR3 covers 16 residues. Germline assignment: CDR1 LGHDT and CDR2 YNNKEL (reference sequence). The CDR3 here is CASSSGTGFSNSPLHF. In nucleotides, the CDR3 is TGTGCCAGCAGCAGCGGGACAGGGTTTTCTAATTCACCCCTCCACTTT.

This clone was recorded a few times. The rearrangement uses TRBV5-1 and TRBJ2-4, with 8 positions matching TRBD1. CDR3 length: 14 residues. CDR1 SGHRS and CDR2 YFSETQ come from the germline V gene. The V and J ends lost 4 bases and 3 bases, in that order; junction bases with no gene match: 3. The CDR3 coding sequence is TGCGCCAGCAGCCTGGACAGGGACAAAAACATTCAGTACTTC. Translated: CASSLDRDKNIQYF.

CDR3 nucleotide sequence: TGTGCCAGTAGCATCCGGACAGGGGGCGGGAACACTGAAGCTTTCTTT. It specifies CASSIRTGGGNTEAFF. The rearrangement joins TRBV19 to TRBJ1-1; 11 nucleotides align to TRBD1. In germline, CDR1 is LNHDA, CDR2 SQIVND (reference sequence). CDR3 length: 16 amino acids. V lost 6 bases and J lost 1; bases outside the gene matches: 7.

The V gene is TRBV15, the J gene TRBJ2-2; 11 positions agree with TRBD2. Unmatched junction bases numbered 6, after V lost 3 bases and J lost 6 bases. The CDR3 is 16 residues long. Per germline, CDR1 LNHNV and CDR2 YYDKDF (reference sequence). The CDR3 coding sequence is TGTGCCACCAGCAGGAGACTAGCGGGATTAGCCGGGGAGCTGTTTTTT. Amino acids: CATSRRLAGLAGELFF.

The chain joins TRBV7-9 to TRBJ1-1; D gene ambiguous. Germline V lookup: CDR1 SEHNR, CDR2 FQNEAQ (reference sequence). CDR3 length: 11 residues. V lost 6 bases to trimming and J lost 8 bases, with 10 bases between them. The CDR3 spells CASSPEREAFF. CDR3 coding DNA: TGTGCCAGCAGTCCCGAGAGAGAAGCTTTCTTT.

The gene calls are TRBV18 and TRBJ1-5; no reliable D call. Between the trimmed V and J ends, which lost 2 bases and 1 base, there was a span of 3 bases. The CDR3 length is 13 residues. Germline V gene sequence: CDR1 KGHSH, CDR2 LQKENI. The CDR3 DNA reads as TGTGCCAGCTCACCAGGGAGCAATCAGCCCCAGCATTTT. It specifies CASSPGSNQPQHF.

The CDR3 loop reads CAWSSGTSTDTQYF. Written as DNA, the CDR3 is TGTGCCTGGAGTAGCGGAACTAGCACAGATACGCAGTATTTT. The J gene is TRBJ2-3, the V gene TRBV30; TRBD2 might be the D (5 bases). The CDR3 length is 14 residues. The ends were cut back, 2 bases at V and 0 bases at J, with 9 bases in the middle. Germline CDR1 and CDR2: GTSNPN and SVGIG (reference sequence).

Comment on this clone: Relative to the germline gene, one junction end is altered; a read error may explain this. The rearrangement uses TRBV5-1 and TRBJ1-4, with TRBD1 as a possible D gene (6 bases). The germline CDR1 and CDR2 sequences are SGHRS and YFSETQ. The CDR3 loop spans 13 amino acids. The CDR3: CASRLGAGEKLFF. In DNA form, the CDR3 reads TGCGCCAGCAGATTGGGGGCGGGTGAAAAACTGTTTTTT.

V usage is TRBV5-1 and J usage is TRBJ1-3, with a possible D match to TRBD1 (6 bases). Trimming left V 0 bases short and J 2 bases short, with 6 bases between. Germline CDR1 SGHRS, CDR2 YFSETQ. The CDR3 is 14 amino acids. The CDR3 bases are TGCGCCAGCAGCTTGGGGACAGCTGGAAACACCATATATTTT. This gives the protein CASSLGTAGNTIYF. Supplemented by reference TRBV5-1 and TRBJ1-3, the full variable domain reads KAGVTQTPRYLIKTRGQQVTLSCSPISGHRSVSWYQQTPGQGLQFLFEYFSETQRNKGNFPGRFSGRQFSNSRSEMNVSTLELGDSALYLCASSLGTAGNTIYFGEGSWLTVV.

The chain joins TRBV5-1 to TRBJ1-1, with 8 positions matching TRBD1. Unmatched junction bases numbered 13, after V lost 4 bases and J lost 8 bases. CDR3 size: 15 residues. Germline loops: CDR1 SGHRS, CDR2 YFSETQ. CDR3 sequence (DNA): TGCGCCAGCAGCCCCGAAGGGGACAGGTTCTCCGAAGCTTTCTTT. Translation: CASSPEGDRFSEAFF. Full variable domain (outside the CDR3, taken from reference TRBV5-1 and TRBJ1-1): KAGVTQTPRYLIKTRGQQVTLSCSPISGHRSVSWYQQTPGQGLQFLFEYFSETQRNKGNFPGRFSGRQFSNSRSEMNVSTLELGDSALYLCASSPEGDRFSEAFFGQGTRLTVV.

V gene TRBV5-6 combines with J gene TRBJ1-1; D uncertain. V was pared by 1 base and J by 0 bases, with 7 bases between. Germline V lookup: CDR1 SGHDT, CDR2 YYEEEE. The CDR3 is 14 amino acids. The CDR3 DNA reads TGTGCCAGCAGCTTGTTCTCATTGAACACTGAAGCTTTCTTT. This sequence encodes CASSLFSLNTEAFF.

The V gene is TRBV7-8, the J gene TRBJ2-7, with TRBD1 identical over 11 bases. The CDR3 spans 16 residues. Unmatched junction bases numbered 8, after V lost 4 bases and J lost 3 bases. Per the germline V gene, CDR1 is SGHVS and CDR2 is FQNEAQ. The CDR3 sequence: CASSSDRGREGYEQYF. CDR3 nucleotide sequence: TGTGCCAGCAGCTCGGACAGGGGGCGAGAGGGCTACGAGCAGTACTTC.

The chain joins TRBV7-8 to TRBJ1-1, with D possibly TRBD1 on 5 matching bases. V shed 2 bases and J shed 4 bases, with 11 bases lying between them. Looked up from germline, CDR1 is SGHVS and CDR2 is FQNEAQ. The CDR3 is 14 residues long. Here the CDR3 DNA reads TGTGCCAGCAGCTTAACGGGGGTAGGCACTGAAGCTTTCTTT. Translated, it gives CASSLTGVGTEAFF.

V is TRBV19 and J is TRBJ1-2, with TRBD1 matching over 11 bases. Trimming removed 5 bases from V and 4 bases from J; junction bases left unmatched: 3. The CDR3 loop spans 14 amino acids. Germline-derived CDR1 and CDR2 are LNHDA and SQIVND (reference sequence). CDR3 coding DNA: TGTGCCAGTAGTCCCGGACAGGGGGCCTATGGCTACACCTTC. It yields the protein CASSPGQGAYGYTF.

The chain uses TRBV14 and TRBJ2-5, with 8 bases fitting TRBD1. This CDR3 has 16 residues. The V gene end was trimmed by 4 bases and the J gene end by 1 base; junction bases not matched to a gene: 8. CDR1 and CDR2 from the germline V gene are SGHDN and FVKESK. The CDR3 DNA sequence: TGTGCCAGCAGCCCGATAGGTACAGGGGGCCAAGAGACCCAGTACTTC. It specifies CASSPIGTGGQETQYF.

This clone was counted a single time. This rearrangement joins TRBV9 to TRBJ1-1, with a weak D call TRBD1 (5 bases). The CDR3 spans 17 residues. Germline assignment: CDR1 SGDLS and CDR2 YYNGEE. Between the trimmed V and J ends, which lost 4 bases and 0 bases, there was a span of 19 bases. Here the CDR3 reads CASSLPSQGRMNTEAFF. The CDR3 coding sequence is TGTGCCAGCAGCCTCCCCTCCCAGGGACGGATGAACACTGAAGCTTTCTTT.

The chain uses TRBV6-5 and TRBJ2-7; the D gene is possibly TRBD2 (5 bases). With 2 bases removed from V and 3 bases from J, the gap between germline ends came to 11 bases. Germline V lookup: CDR1 MNHEY, CDR2 SVGAGI. The CDR3 contains 14 residues. The CDR3 protein is CASSYAYGNYEQYF. CDR3 coding DNA: TGTGCCAGCAGTTACGCGTACGGGAACTACGAGCAGTACTTC.

J is TRBJ2-7 and V is TRBV30; D is unresolved. The V end was cut by 2 bases, the J end by 4 bases, with 9 bases between. This CDR3 has 12 residues. The germline V gene has CDR1 GTSNPN and CDR2 SVGIG (reference sequence). CDR3 in DNA: TGTGCCTGGAGTAGGAAAGCATACGAGCAGTACTTC. Amino acids: CAWSRKAYEQYF. The full variable domain, with the rest looked up from reference TRBV30 and TRBJ2-7, is SQTIHQWPATLVQPVGSPLSLECTVEGTSNPNLYWYRQAAGRGLQLLFYSVGIGQISSEVPQNLSASRPQDRQFILSSKKLLLSDSGFYLCAWSRKAYEQYFGPGTRLTVT.

This clone occurred once. The rearrangement joins TRBV3-1 (or the pseudogene TRBV3-2) to TRBJ2-7; either TRBD1 or TRBD2 may supply D (6 bases each). Trimming cost V 4 bases and J 7 bases, with 20 bases left between them. The CDR3 is 15 amino acids. Germline CDR1 reads LGHDT; CDR2 reads YNNKEL (reference sequence). CDR3 nucleotide sequence: TGTGCCAGCAGCCTGGGGGGCGGGCCAACTAAAGAGCAGTACTTC. This gives the protein CASSLGGGPTKEQYF.

The chain couples TRBV7-9 to TRBJ2-7, with D tentatively TRBD2 (6 bases). The length of the CDR3 is 15 residues. Germline CDR1 is SEHNR and CDR2 is FQNEAQ (reference sequence). Trimming removed 4 bases at V and 0 bases at J, with 13 bases between. The CDR3 protein is CASSSLAVSSYEQYF. The CDR3 DNA reads TGTGCCAGCAGCTCATTAGCGGTAAGCTCCTACGAGCAGTACTTC.

The chain joins TRBV19 to TRBJ2-7; 9 bases map to TRBD2. With 3 bases clipped from V and 1 base from J, the junction kept 10 bases outside the gene matches. Germline V gives CDR1 LNHDA, CDR2 SQIVND (reference sequence). The CDR3 length is 17 residues. CDR3 loop: CASSIGLAGSFSYEQYF. DNA for the CDR3: TGTGCCAGTAGTATCGGGCTAGCGGGAAGCTTTTCCTACGAGCAGTACTTC.

The chain links TRBV6-5 to TRBJ1-1; TRBD1 aligns across 7 bases. The CDR3 sequence is 14 residues long. In germline, CDR1 is MNHEY, CDR2 SVGAGI. J lost 8 bases, V lost 7 bases, and 13 bases had no gene match. The CDR3: CASKGAEPKGEAFF. CDR3 in DNA: TGTGCCAGCAAGGGGGCGGAGCCCAAGGGGGAAGCTTTCTTT.